This T cell receptor (beta chain) stems from a study of shared clonotypes between healthy human individuals. Germline lookup yields CDR1 SGHTA and CDR2 FQGNSA. Trimming left V 3 bases short and J 4 bases short, with 4 bases between. The CDR3 sequence is 11 residues long. Whole-study findings and limits: Non-shared clonotypes displayed generation probabilities falling below those of clonotypes present in all four donors.

Per the authors' pipeline: ImmunoSEQ sequences covered only the junction and lacked quality scores; filtering therefore differed. The data were produced by immunoSEQ multiplex PCR, yet TCRdb's version contains in-frame clones alone and is incomplete. V, J and clone size are those of that table, while D and trimming were read from the DNA. The table lists over a million clones, about 80% of them singletons. Regarding this clone: The antigen remains unidentified. The same CDR3 is also encoded by other DNA sequences in this sample.

The source is a man younger than 35 in good health. The rearrangement links TRBV7-2 to TRBJ2-7; no clear D. The source material was memory CD4+ T cells sorted from blood. Regarding subset: CD45RA-negative fraction. CDR3 loop: CASSLMYEQYF. The DNA of the CDR3 is TGTGCCAGCAGCTTGATGTACGAGCAGTACTTC.